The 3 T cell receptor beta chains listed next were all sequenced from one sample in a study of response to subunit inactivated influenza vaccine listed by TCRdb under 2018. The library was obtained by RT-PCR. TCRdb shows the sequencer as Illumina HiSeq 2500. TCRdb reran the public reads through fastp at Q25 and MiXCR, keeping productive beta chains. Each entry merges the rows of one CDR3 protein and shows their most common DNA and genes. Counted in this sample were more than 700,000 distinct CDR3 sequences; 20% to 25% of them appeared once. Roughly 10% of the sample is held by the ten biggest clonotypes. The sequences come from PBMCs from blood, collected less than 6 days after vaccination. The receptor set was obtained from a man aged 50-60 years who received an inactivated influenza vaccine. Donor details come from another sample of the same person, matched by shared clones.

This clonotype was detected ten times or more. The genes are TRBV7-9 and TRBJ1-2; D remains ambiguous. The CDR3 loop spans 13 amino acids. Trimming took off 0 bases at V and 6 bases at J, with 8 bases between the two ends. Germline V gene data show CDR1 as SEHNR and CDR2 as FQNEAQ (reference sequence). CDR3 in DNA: TGTGCCAGCAGCTTAGCAGGATCGAATGGCTACACCTTC. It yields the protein CASSLAGSNGYTF.

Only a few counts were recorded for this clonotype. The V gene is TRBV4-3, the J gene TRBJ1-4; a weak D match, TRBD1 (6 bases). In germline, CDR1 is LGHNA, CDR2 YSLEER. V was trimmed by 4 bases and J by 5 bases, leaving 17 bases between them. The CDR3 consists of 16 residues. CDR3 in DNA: TGCGCCAGCAGCCGTTCACGACAGGATACGAATGAAAAACTGTTTTTT. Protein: CASSRSRQDTNEKLFF.

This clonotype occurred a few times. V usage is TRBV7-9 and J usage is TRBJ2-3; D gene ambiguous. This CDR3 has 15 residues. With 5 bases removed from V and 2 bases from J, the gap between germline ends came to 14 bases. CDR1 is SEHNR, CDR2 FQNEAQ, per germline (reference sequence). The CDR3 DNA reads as TGTGCCAGCAGCCCCCCCAACAGTTACACAGATACGCAGTATTTT. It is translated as CASSPPNSYTDTQYF.